Listed below are T cell receptor beta chains from one sample, sequenced in a study of metastatic and nonmetastatic thyroid tumors. TCRdb re-called clones via MiXCR from the PCR reads. The sample lists over 25,000 clones, roughly 15% occurring once. Sample: blood. The origin of the receptors is a male donor with papillary thyroid cancer or a benign thyroid nodule (not recorded which). Some clones in this sample may be carry-over from other donors' samples. The CDR3 runs from the conserved cysteine through the conserved F or W. The D gene is left open where the match is weak. Not all rows give a size; the values are once, few, many and, for expanded clones, a class.

D gene	J gene	V gene	clone size	CDR3 protein	CDR3 DNA
.	TRBJ1-2	TRBV24-1	many	CATSQLNYGYTF	TGTGCCACTTCGCAACTTAACTATGGCTACACCTTC
.	TRBJ1-2	TRBV7-8	.	CASSLSGDFRSSSF	TGTGCCAGCAGCTTATCGGGGGATTTTAGATCTTCCTCCTTC
.	TRBJ1-2	TRBV12-3/TRBV12-4	many	CASSFSGQGYGYTF	TGTGCCAGCAGTTTTTCTGGTCAGGGATATGGCTACACCTTC
TRBD1	TRBJ2-7	TRBV7-2	.	CASSLGRRGRQYF	TGTGCCAGCAGCTTGGGGAGAAGGGGGCGGCAGTACTTC
TRBD1	TRBJ1-6	TRBV5-5	.	CASSLGGDRGGSPLHF	TGTGCCAGCAGCTTGGGGGGAGACAGGGGAGGCTCACCCCTCCACTTT
.	TRBJ2-1	TRBV27	few	CASSLEAYLGGDYNEQFF	TGTGCCAGCAGTCTGGAGGCCTATTTAGGAGGGGATTACAATGAGCAGTTCTTC
TRBD2	TRBJ2-3	TRBV9	many	CASSSPGLAGVAGTQYF	TGTGCCAGCAGCTCCCCGGGACTAGCGGGGGTAGCAGGTACGCAGTATTTT
.	TRBJ1-1	TRBV6-1	many	CASSSLGRENTEAFF	TGTGCCAGCAGTTCCCTGGGAAGGGAGAACACTGAAGCTTTCTTT
TRBD2	TRBJ2-7	TRBV7-6	many	CASSLGSAAGGFDEQYF	TGTGCCAGCAGCTTAGGTTCAGCGGCGGGGGGGTTCGACGAGCAGTACTTC
.	TRBJ1-1	TRBV2	many	CASTLATVMNTEAFF	TGTGCCAGCACCTTAGCGACAGTAATGAACACTGAAGCTTTCTTT
.	TRBJ2-3	TRBV7-2	many	CASSLGLAPDTQYF	TGTGCCAGCAGCTTAGGACTCGCCCCAGATACGCAGTATTTT
.	TRBJ1-2	TRBV29-1	many	CSVDRETSGGYTF	TGCAGCGTTGATAGGGAGACATCAGGTGGCTACACCTTC
TRBD1	TRBJ2-1	TRBV7-9	many	CASSKLGTGSRNEQFF	TGTGCCAGCAGCAAGTTAGGGACAGGGAGCCGCAATGAGCAGTTCTTC
.	TRBJ1-1	TRBV29-1	many	CSVEGTLRGGGAFF	TGCAGCGTTGAGGGGACACTTAGGGGAGGGGGAGCTTTCTTT
TRBD1	TRBJ2-7	TRBV19	many	CASSTSYPLTGEEQYF	TGTGCCAGTAGTACAAGCTATCCCCTAACAGGGGAAGAGCAGTACTTC
.	TRBJ2-1	TRBV28	.	CASSTRAYSYNEQFF	TGTGCCAGCAGCACAAGGGCGTACTCCTACAATGAGCAGTTCTTC
.	TRBJ2-5	TRBV5-1	.	CASSLVATQETQYF	TGCGCCAGCAGCTTGGTGGCTACTCAAGAGACCCAGTACTTC
.	TRBJ2-7	TRBV28	few	CASTDPGQWISEQYF	TGTGCCAGCACTGATCCAGGACAGTGGATCTCCGAGCAGTACTTC
TRBD2	TRBJ2-1	TRBV2	many	CASSEPLYLGTSGNEQFF	TGTGCCAGCAGTGAGCCGCTCTACCTCGGGACTAGCGGTAATGAGCAGTTCTTC
.	TRBJ1-3	TRBV30	many	CAWNGADSGNTIYF	TGTGCCTGGAATGGCGCGGACTCTGGAAACACCATATATTTT
.	TRBJ1-1	TRBV6-6	many	CASSYSSGVGTEAFF	TGTGCCAGCAGTTACTCATCGGGGGTGGGGACTGAAGCTTTCTTT
.	TRBJ2-1	TRBV4-1	many	CASSQDPGHEQFF	TGCGCCAGCAGCCAAGACCCGGGCCATGAGCAGTTCTTC
TRBD1	TRBJ2-4	TRBV2	many	CASGTGDYLSIQYF	TGTGCCAGCGGGACAGGGGATTACCTTTCGATTCAGTACTTC
TRBD1	TRBJ1-5	TRBV12-3/TRBV12-4	many	CASRQGASNQPQHF	TGTGCCAGCCGACAGGGGGCAAGCAATCAGCCCCAGCATTTT
.	TRBJ2-5	TRBV6-2/TRBV6-3	.	CASSYGPNWCPDTQYF	TGTGCCAGCAGTTACGGTCCGAATTGGTGTCCGGATACCCAGTACTTC
TRBD2	TRBJ2-1	TRBV13	many	CASSSRTSAPEQFF	TGTGCCAGCAGCTCCCGGACTAGCGCTCCTGAGCAGTTCTTC
TRBD1	TRBJ1-6	TRBV5-4	many	CASSLAGQGGNSPLHF	TGTGCCAGCAGCTTGGCCGGACAGGGAGGGAATTCACCCCTCCACTTT
.	TRBJ1-4	TRBV3-1	many	CASSRGGLRGEKLFF	TGTGCCAGCAGCCGCGGAGGACTGAGAGGTGAAAAACTGTTTTTT
.	TRBJ1-2	TRBV11-2	.	CASSLSLGTAGYGYTF	TGTGCCAGCAGCTTATCTCTCGGTACAGCGGGATATGGCTACACCTTC
TRBD2	TRBJ2-3	TRBV11-3	many	CASSSLAGKVDTQYF	TGTGCCAGCAGCTCGCTAGCGGGAAAGGTAGATACGCAGTATTTT
.	TRBJ2-7	TRBV28	medium-sized	CASSDFDGQKYYEQYF	TGTGCCAGCAGTGACTTTGACGGACAAAAGTACTACGAGCAGTACTTC
TRBD1	TRBJ2-5	TRBV5-1	many	CASSRQGQQETQYF	TGCGCCAGCAGCCGACAGGGACAACAAGAGACCCAGTACTTC
.	TRBJ2-1	TRBV30	many	CAWSPPGGHEQFF	TGTGCCTGGAGTCCCCCAGGAGGGCATGAGCAGTTCTTC
.	TRBJ2-7	TRBV5-6	.	CASSLEGRQFSSYEQYF	TGTGCCAGCAGCTTGGAGGGACGTCAATTTAGCTCCTACGAGCAGTACTTC
.	TRBJ1-6	TRBV5-1	many	CASPPPGSHNSPLHF	TGCGCCAGCCCGCCCCCCGGGAGTCATAATTCACCCCTCCACTTT
TRBD1	TRBJ2-3	TRBV27	.	CASSEVSETGGHYQDTQYF	TGTGCCAGCAGCGAAGTTTCTGAGACAGGGGGCCATTATCAAGATACGCAGTATTTT
TRBD2	TRBJ2-1	TRBV3-1	few	CASSRWTGLASDEQFF	TGTGCCAGCAGCCGATGGACCGGACTAGCCTCCGATGAGCAGTTCTTC
.	TRBJ2-5	TRBV5-6	.	CASSLLGAWETQYF	TGTGCCAGCAGCTTACTGGGGGCCTGGGAGACCCAGTACTTC
.	TRBJ2-7	TRBV11-2	.	CASSRDRSAYEQYF	TGTGCCAGCAGCAGAGACAGAAGTGCCTACGAGCAGTACTTC
.	TRBJ2-7	TRBV3-1	.	CASSQRLFRGSYEQYF	TGTGCCAGCAGCCAACGGCTCTTTAGGGGGTCCTACGAGCAGTACTTC
TRBD2	TRBJ2-1	TRBV6-6	medium-sized	CASSYSGLAYYNEQFF	TGTGCCAGCAGTTACTCAGGACTAGCGTACTACAATGAGCAGTTCTTC
.	TRBJ1-1	TRBV5-1	many	CASSLRPATEAFF	TGCGCCAGCAGCTTGAGACCGGCGACTGAAGCTTTCTTT
.	TRBJ1-5	TRBV15	few	CATLKRGVNQPQHF	TGTGCCACCCTCAAGCGGGGGGTCAATCAGCCCCAGCATTTT
.	TRBJ1-6	TRBV20-1	medium-sized	CSARDRLYNSPLHF	TGCAGTGCTAGAGACAGGTTATATAATTCACCCCTCCACTTT
.	TRBJ2-2	TRBV7-3	many	CASNAGVGRRNTGELFF	TGTGCCAGCAACGCAGGGGTGGGCAGGAGGAACACCGGGGAGCTGTTTTTT